The sample holds many counts of the clone carrying this TCR beta chain. What it binds is unknown. Fresh peripheral blood (10 ml) yielded the PBMCs. This CDR3 is built from 15 residues. With 6 bases clipped from V and 5 bases from J, the junction kept 9 bases outside the gene matches. The data originate from a study of Graves' ophthalmopathy and Graves' hyperthyroidism. RNA transcripts yielded amplified TCR beta CDR3 regions. HTBI primers were used in a first-round RT-PCR, which preceded a second-round multiplex PCR. MiXCR, run by TCRdb on the multiplex PCR reads, gives a single entry per CDR3 protein. Of 300,000 to 450,000 distinct CDR3 sequences listed, about a sixth were seen once; the top ten hold 2% to 3%. Findings of the study overall: With a specificity of roughly 72% and a sensitivity of about 71%, the model predicted ophthalmopathy progression.

This clonotype was sampled from an adult woman with stable Graves' hyperthyroidism. Sequenced input: peripheral blood. The V and J genes are TRBV12-3 or TRBV12-4 and TRBJ2-5, with 10 nucleotides matching TRBD1. The CDR3 DNA reads as TGTGCCAGCAGCAAAGGACAGGGGGGAGGGGAGACCCAGTACTTC. This codes for CASSKGQGGGETQYF.